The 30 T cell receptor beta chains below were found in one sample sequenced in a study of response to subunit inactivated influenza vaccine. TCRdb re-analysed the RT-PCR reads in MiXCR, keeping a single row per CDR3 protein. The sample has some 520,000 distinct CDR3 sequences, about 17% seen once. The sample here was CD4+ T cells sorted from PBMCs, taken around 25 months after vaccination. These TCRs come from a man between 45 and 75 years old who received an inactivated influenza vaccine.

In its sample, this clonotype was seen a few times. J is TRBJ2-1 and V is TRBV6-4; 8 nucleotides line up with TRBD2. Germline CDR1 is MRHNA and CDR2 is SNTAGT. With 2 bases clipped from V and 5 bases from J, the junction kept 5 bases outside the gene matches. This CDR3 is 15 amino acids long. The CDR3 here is CASSDDGGANNEQFF. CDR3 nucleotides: TGTGCCAGCAGTGACGACGGGGGGGCTAACAATGAGCAGTTCTTC.

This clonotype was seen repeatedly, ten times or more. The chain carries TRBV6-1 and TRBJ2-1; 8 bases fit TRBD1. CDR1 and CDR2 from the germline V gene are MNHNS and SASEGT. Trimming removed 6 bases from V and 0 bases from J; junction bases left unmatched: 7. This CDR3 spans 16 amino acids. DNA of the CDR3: TGTGCCAGCAGCGCCCACGACAGGGGCTCCTACAATGAGCAGTTCTTC. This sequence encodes CASSAHDRGSYNEQFF.

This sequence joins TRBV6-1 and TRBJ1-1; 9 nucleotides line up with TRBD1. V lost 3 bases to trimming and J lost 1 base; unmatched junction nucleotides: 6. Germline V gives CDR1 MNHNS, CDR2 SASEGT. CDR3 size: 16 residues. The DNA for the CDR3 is TGTGCCAGCAGTGATTTGGACAGGGGCCCGAACACTGAAGCTTTCTTT. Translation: CASSDLDRGPNTEAFF.

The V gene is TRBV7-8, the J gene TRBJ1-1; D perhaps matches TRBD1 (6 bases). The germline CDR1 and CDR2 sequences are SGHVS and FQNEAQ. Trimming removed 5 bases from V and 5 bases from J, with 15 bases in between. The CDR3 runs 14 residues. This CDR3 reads CASSARTGSTEAFF. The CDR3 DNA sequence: TGTGCCAGCAGCGCCCGAACAGGGTCTACTGAAGCTTTCTTT.

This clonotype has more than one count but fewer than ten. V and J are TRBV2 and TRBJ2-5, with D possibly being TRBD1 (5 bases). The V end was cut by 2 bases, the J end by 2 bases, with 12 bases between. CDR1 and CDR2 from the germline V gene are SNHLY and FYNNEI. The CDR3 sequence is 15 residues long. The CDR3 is CASSENRTPQETQYF. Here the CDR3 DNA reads TGTGCCAGCAGTGAAAACAGGACCCCTCAAGAGACCCAGTACTTC. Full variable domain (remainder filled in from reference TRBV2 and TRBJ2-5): EPEVTQTPSHQVTQMGQEVILRCVPISNHLYFYWYRQILGQKVEFLVSFYNNEISEKSEIFDDQFSVERPDGSNFTLKIRSTKLEDSAMYFCASSENRTPQETQYFGPGTRLLVL.

CDR3 coding DNA: TGCAGCGTTGAAGCCCGGGACAGGGTGCATGAGCAGTTCTTC. It specifies CSVEARDRVHEQFF. V is TRBV29-1 and J is TRBJ2-1; 9 nucleotides agree with TRBD1. Germline lookup yields CDR1 SQVTM and CDR2 ANQGSEA. The CDR3 totals 14 residues. V lost 1 base to trimming and J lost 8 bases; unmatched junction nucleotides: 6.

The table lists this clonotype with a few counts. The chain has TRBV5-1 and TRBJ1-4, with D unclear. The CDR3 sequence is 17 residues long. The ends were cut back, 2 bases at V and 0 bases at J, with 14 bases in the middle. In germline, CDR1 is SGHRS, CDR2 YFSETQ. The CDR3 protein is CASSLGYGRATNEKLFF. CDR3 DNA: TGCGCCAGCAGCTTAGGATACGGGCGTGCAACTAATGAAAAACTGTTTTTT.

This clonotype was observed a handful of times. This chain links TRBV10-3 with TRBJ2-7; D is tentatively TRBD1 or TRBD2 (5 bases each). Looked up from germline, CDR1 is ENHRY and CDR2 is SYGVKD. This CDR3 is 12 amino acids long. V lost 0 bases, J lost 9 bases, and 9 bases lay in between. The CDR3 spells CAISESDGGQYF. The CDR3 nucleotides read TGTGCCATCAGTGAGTCCGATGGGGGGCAGTACTTC.

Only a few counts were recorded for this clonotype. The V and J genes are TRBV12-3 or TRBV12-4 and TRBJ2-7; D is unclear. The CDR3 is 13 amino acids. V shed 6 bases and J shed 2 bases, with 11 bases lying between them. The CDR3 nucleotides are TGTGCCAGCAGATCCGAAACAGCCTACGAGCAGTACTTC. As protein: CASRSETAYEQYF.

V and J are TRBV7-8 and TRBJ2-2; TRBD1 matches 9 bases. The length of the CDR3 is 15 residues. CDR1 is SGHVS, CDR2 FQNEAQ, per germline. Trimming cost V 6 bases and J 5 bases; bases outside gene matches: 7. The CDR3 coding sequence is TGTGCCAGCAGTTTTGGGACAGGGAGAACCGGGGAGCTGTTTTTT. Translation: CASSFGTGRTGELFF. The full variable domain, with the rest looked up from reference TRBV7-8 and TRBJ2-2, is GAGVSQSPRYKVAKRGQDVALRCDPISGHVSLFWYQQALGQGPEFLTYFQNEAQLDKSGLPSDRFFAERPEGSVSTLKIQRTQQEDSAVYLCASSFGTGRTGELFFGEGSRLTVL.

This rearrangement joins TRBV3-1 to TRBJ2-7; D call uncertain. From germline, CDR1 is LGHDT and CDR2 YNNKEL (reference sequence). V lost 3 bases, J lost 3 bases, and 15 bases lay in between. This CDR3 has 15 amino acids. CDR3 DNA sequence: TGTGCCAGCAGCCAGGCCGCAGGAGTTTACTACGAGCAGTACTTC. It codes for CASSQAAGVYYEQYF.

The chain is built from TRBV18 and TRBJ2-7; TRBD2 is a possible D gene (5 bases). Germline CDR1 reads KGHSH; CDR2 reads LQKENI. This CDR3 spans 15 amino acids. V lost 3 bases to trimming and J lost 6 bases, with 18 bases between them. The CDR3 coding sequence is TGTGCCAGCTCACCGAGTGCTAGCCGTTCCCTCGAGCAGTACTTC. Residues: CASSPSASRSLEQYF. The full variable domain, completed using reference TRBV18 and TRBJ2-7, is NAGVMQNPRHLVRRRGQEARLRCSPMKGHSHVYWYRQLPEEGLKFMVYLQKENIIDESGMPKERFSAEFPKEGPSILRIQQVVRGDSAAYFCASSPSASRSLEQYFGPGTRLTVT.

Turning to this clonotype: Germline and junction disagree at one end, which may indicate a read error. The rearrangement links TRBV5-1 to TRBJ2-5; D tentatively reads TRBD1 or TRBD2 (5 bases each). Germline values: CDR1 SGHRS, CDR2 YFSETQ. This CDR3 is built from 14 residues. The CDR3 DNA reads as TGCGCCAGCAGCCCGGAAGGGACCAAAGAGACCAAGTACTTC. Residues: CASSPEGTKETKYF.

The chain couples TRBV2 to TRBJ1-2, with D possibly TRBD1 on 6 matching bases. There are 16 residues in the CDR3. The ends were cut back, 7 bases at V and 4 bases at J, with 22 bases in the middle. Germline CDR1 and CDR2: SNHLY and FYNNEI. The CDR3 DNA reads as TGTGCCAGCATAGCACAGGGTAATCTCGACCTCTATGGCTACACCTTC. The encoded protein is CASIAQGNLDLYGYTF.

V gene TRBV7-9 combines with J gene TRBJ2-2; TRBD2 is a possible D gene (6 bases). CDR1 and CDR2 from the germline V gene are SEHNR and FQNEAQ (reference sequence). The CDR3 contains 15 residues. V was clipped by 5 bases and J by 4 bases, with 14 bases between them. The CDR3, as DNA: TGTGCCAGCAGCCCGAAAGACGGGGGCACCGGGGAGCTGTTTTTT. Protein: CASSPKDGGTGELFF.

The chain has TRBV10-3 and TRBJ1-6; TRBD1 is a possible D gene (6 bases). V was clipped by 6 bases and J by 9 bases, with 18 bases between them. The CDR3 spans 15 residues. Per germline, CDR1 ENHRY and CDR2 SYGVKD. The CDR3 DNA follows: TGTGCCATCAGGGGGGACACTCTGAGGGGTTCACCCCTCCACTTT. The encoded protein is CAIRGDTLRGSPLHF.

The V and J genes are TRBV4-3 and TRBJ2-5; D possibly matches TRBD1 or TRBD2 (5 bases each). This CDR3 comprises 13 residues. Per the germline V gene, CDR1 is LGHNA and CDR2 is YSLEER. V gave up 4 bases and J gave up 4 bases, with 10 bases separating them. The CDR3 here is CASSRFGAETQYF. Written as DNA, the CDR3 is TGCGCCAGCAGCCGGTTCGGGGCAGAGACCCAGTACTTC.

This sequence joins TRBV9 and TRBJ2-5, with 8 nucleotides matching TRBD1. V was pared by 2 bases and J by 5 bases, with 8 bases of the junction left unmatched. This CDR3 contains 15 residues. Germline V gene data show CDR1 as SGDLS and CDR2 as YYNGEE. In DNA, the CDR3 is TGTGCCAGCAGCGTTAGCCAGGGGGCAATGGAGACCCAGTACTTC. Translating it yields CASSVSQGAMETQYF. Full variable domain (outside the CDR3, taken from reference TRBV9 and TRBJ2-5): DSGVTQTPKHLITATGQRVTLRCSPRSGDLSVYWYQQSLDQGLQFLIQYYNGEERAKGNILERFSAQQFPDLHSELNLSSLELGDSALYFCASSVSQGAMETQYFGPGTRLLVL.

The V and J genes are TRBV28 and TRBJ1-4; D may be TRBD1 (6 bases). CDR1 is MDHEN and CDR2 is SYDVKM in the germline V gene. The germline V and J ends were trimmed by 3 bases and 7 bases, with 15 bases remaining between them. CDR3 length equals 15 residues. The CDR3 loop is CASSFGSGRGEKLFF. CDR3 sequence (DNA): TGTGCCAGCAGTTTTGGGTCAGGCAGGGGTGAAAAACTGTTTTTT. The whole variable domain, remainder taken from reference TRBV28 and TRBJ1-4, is DVKVTQSSRYLVKRTGEKVFLECVQDMDHENMFWYRQDPGLGLRLIYFSYDVKMKEKGDIPEGYSVSREKKERFSLILESASTNQTSMYLCASSFGSGRGEKLFFGSGTQLSVL.

The CDR3: CASSLGGVFEQYF. The CDR3 DNA sequence: TGTGCCAGCAGCCTAGGGGGTGTATTCGAGCAGTACTTC. The V and J genes are TRBV28 and TRBJ2-7; a possible D gene is TRBD1 (6 bases). This CDR3 has 13 residues. Per germline, CDR1 MDHEN and CDR2 SYDVKM. V was cut by 6 bases and J by 6 bases, with 15 bases left in between.

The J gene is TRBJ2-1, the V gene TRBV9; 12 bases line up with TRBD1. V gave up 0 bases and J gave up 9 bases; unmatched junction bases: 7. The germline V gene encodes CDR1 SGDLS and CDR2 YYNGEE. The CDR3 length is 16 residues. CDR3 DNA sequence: TGTGCCAGCAGCGTAGGGGGACAGGGGGCGCAGGGTGAGCAGTTCTTC. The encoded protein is CASSVGGQGAQGEQFF.

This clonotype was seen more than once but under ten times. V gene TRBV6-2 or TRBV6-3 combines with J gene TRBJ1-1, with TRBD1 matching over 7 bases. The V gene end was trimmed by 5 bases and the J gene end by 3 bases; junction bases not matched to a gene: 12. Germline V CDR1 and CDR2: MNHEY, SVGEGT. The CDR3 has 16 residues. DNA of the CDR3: TGTGCCAGCAGTACAGGGGTCCGTGGGTCGTACACTGAAGCTTTCTTT. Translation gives CASSTGVRGSYTEAFF.

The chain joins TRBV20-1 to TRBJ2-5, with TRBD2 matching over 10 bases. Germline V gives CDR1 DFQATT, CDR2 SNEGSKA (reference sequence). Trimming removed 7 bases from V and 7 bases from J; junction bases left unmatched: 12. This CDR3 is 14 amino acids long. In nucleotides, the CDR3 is TGCAGTGGTCGGGTAGCGGGAGGATCAGGGACCCAGTACTTC. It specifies CSGRVAGGSGTQYF.

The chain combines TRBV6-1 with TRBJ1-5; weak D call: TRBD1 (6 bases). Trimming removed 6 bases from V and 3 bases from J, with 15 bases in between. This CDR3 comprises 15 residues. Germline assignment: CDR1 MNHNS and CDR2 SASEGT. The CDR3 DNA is TGTGCCAGCAGAGTACAGGGAAGCCTCAATCAGCCCCAGCATTTT. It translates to CASRVQGSLNQPQHF.

Written as DNA, the CDR3 is TGCAGCGTTGAAGGGGGGGTCAGGTATGGCTACACCTTC. It specifies CSVEGGVRYGYTF. V usage is TRBV29-1 and J usage is TRBJ1-2; D is perhaps TRBD1 (5 bases). The V and J ends lost 1 base and 5 bases respectively, with 11 bases between them. Germline loops: CDR1 SQVTM, CDR2 ANQGSEA. The CDR3 loop spans 13 amino acids. The full variable domain, completed using reference TRBV29-1 and TRBJ1-2, is SAVISQKPSRDICQRGTSLTIQCQVDSQVTMMFWYRQQPGQSLTLIATANQGSEATYESGFVIDKFPISRPNLTFSTLTVSNMSPEDSSIYLCSVEGGVRYGYTFGSGTRLTVV.

The CDR3, as DNA: TGCGCCAGCTCCCGGGAGGGTAACTATGGCTACACCTTC. It specifies CASSREGNYGYTF. The rearrangement joins TRBV4-3 to TRBJ1-2; D remains unclear. This CDR3 is built from 13 residues. The germline V and J ends were trimmed by 8 bases and 1 base, with 11 bases remaining between them. Germline CDR1 reads LGHNA; CDR2 reads YSLEER.

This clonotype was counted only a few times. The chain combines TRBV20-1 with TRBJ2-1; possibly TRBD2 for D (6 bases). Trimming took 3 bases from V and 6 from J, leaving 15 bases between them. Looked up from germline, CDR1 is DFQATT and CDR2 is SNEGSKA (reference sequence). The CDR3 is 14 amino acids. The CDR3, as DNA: TGCAGTGCTAGCCGTGGGCTAGCGTTCAATGAGCAGTTCTTC. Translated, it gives CSASRGLAFNEQFF.

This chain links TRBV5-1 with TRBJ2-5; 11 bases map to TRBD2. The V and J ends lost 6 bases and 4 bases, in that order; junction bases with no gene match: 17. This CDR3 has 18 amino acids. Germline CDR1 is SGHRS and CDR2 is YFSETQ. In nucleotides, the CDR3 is TGCGCCAGCATCGTTCGCCCCCCTAGCGGGAGGACGGGAGAGACCCAGTACTTC. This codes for CASIVRPPSGRTGETQYF.

CDR3 coding DNA: TGTGCCAGCAGCTTAGAACCCCCGACAGGGGGGCAAGGGGAGCAGTACTTC. This sequence encodes CASSLEPPTGGQGEQYF. The chain recombines TRBV7-6 with TRBJ2-7; 9 bases fit TRBD1. Per germline, CDR1 SGHVS and CDR2 FNYEAQ. J gave up 7 bases and V 1 base, and 14 bases lay outside the gene matches. This CDR3 region has 17 residues.

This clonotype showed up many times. For the CDR3, the DNA is TGTGCCAGCAGTTTAATGTCGGGGGATTCACCCCTCCACTTT. It specifies CASSLMSGDSPLHF. The V and J genes are TRBV12-3 or TRBV12-4 and TRBJ1-6, with TRBD1 as a possible D gene (5 bases). V lost 2 bases, J lost 8 bases, and 10 bases lay in between. CDR3 length equals 14 residues.